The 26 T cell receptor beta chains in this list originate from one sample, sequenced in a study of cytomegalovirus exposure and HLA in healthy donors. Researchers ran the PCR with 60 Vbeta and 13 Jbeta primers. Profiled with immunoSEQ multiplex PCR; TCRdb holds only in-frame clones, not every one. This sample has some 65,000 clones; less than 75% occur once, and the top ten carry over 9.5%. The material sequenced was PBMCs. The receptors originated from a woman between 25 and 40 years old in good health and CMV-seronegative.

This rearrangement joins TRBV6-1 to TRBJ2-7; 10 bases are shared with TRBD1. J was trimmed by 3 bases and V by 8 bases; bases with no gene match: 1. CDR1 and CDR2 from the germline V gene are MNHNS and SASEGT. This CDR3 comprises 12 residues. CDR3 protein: CASGTGDYEQYF. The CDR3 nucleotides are TGTGCCAGCGGGACAGGGGACTACGAGCAGTACTTC.

DNA of the CDR3: TGTGCCAGCAGCGGGGAGGGGGGACAGGGGTCTACCTACGAGCAGTACTTC. Translating gives CASSGEGGQGSTYEQYF. The chain uses TRBV9 and TRBJ2-7; 10 bases map to TRBD1. Germline lookup yields CDR1 SGDLS and CDR2 YYNGEE. V dropped 3 bases and J dropped 2; count of bases not matched to a gene: 11. This CDR3 contains 17 residues.

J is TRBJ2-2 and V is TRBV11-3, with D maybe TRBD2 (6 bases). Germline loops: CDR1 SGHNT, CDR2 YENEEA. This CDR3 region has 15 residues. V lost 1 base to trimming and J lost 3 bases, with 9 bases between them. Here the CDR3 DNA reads TGTGCCAGCAGCTTAGTTTCGGGGGACACCGGGGAGCTGTTTTTT. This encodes CASSLVSGDTGELFF.

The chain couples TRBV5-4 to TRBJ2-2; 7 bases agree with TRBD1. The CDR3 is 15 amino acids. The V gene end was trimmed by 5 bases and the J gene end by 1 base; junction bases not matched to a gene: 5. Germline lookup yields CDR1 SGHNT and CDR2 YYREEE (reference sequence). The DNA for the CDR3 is TGTGCCAGCAGTTGGGACAGAGTGAACACCGGGGAGCTGTTTTTT. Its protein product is CASSWDRVNTGELFF.

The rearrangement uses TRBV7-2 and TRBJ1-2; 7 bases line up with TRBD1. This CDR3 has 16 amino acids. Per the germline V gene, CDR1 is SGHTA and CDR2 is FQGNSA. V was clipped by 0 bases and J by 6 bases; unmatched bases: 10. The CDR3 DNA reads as TGTGCCAGCAGCTTAGCCACAGGGGTGTGGGGTGATGGCTACACCTTC. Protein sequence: CASSLATGVWGDGYTF.

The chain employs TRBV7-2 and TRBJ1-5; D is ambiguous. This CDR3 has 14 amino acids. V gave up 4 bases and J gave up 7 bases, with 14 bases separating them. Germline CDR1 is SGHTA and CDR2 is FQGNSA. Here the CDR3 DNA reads TGTGCCAGCAGCTCCCCCGGCGGAGGCCAGCCCCAGCATTTT. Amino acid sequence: CASSSPGGGQPQHF.

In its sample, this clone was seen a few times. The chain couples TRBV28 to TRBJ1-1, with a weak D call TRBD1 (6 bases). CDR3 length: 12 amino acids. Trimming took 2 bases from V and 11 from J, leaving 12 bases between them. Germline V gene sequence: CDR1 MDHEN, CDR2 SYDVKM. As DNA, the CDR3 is TGTGCCAGCAGTTTAAGAACAGGGTGGGCTTTCTTT. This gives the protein CASSLRTGWAFF. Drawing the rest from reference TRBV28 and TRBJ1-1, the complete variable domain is DVKVTQSSRYLVKRTGEKVFLECVQDMDHENMFWYRQDPGLGLRLIYFSYDVKMKEKGDIPEGYSVSREKKERFSLILESASTNQTSMYLCASSLRTGWAFFGQGTRLTVV.

This CDR3 is CASSLLPGVYTEAFF. CDR3 DNA sequence: TGTGCCAGCAGCTTATTACCGGGGGTCTACACTGAAGCTTTCTTT. The chain links TRBV7-8 to TRBJ1-1; D is perhaps TRBD1 (5 bases). CDR1 and CDR2 from the germline V gene are SGHVS and FQNEAQ. The CDR3 has 15 amino acids. V lost 2 bases, J lost 3 bases, and 13 bases lay in between. Looking up the rest from reference TRBV7-8 and TRBJ1-1 gives the full variable domain: GAGVSQSPRYKVAKRGQDVALRCDPISGHVSLFWYQQALGQGPEFLTYFQNEAQLDKSGLPSDRFFAERPEGSVSTLKIQRTQQEDSAVYLCASSLLPGVYTEAFFGQGTRLTVV.

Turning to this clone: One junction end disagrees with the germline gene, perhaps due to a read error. As DNA, the CDR3 is TGTGCCAGCAGTGAAGCATCTGGTTTTCAGGGTTTTTACGAGCGGTACTTC. Protein product: CASSEASGFQGFYERYF. The chain joins TRBV2 to TRBJ2-7; the D gene is possibly TRBD1 (5 bases). Germline V gene lookup returns CDR1 SNHLY and CDR2 FYNNEI. The CDR3 loop spans 17 amino acids. Full variable domain (outside the CDR3, taken from reference TRBV2 and TRBJ2-7): EPEVTQTPSHQVTQMGQEVILRCVPISNHLYFYWYRQILGQKVEFLVSFYNNEISEKSEIFDDQFSVERPDGSNFTLKIRSTKLEDSAMYFCASSEASGFQGFYERYFGPGTRLTVT.

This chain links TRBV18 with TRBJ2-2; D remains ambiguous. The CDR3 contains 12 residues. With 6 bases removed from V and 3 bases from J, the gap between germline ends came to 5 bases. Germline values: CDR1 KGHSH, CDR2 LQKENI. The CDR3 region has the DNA TGTGCCAGCTCCGGTGACACCGGGGAGCTGTTTTTT. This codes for CASSGDTGELFF.

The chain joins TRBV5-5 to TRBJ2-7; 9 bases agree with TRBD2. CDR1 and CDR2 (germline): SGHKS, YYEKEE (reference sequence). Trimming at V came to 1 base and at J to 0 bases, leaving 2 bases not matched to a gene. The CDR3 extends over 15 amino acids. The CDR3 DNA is TGTGCCAGCAGCTTGAGCGGGGGGTACTCCTACGAGCAGTACTTC. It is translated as CASSLSGGYSYEQYF.

The CDR3 reads CASSPAGQTNYGYTF. The CDR3 DNA sequence: TGTGCCAGCTCCCCAGCTGGGCAGACTAACTATGGCTACACCTTC. V is TRBV18 and J is TRBJ1-2; D is ambiguous. The CDR3 runs 15 residues. The V end lost 6 bases, the J end lost 0 bases, and 14 bases lay between the germline ends. Germline CDR1 reads KGHSH; CDR2 reads LQKENI.

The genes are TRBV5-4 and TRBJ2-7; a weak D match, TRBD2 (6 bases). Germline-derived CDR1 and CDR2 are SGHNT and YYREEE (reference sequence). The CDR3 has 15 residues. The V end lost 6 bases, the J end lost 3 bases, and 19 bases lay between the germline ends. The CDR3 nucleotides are TGTGCCAGCACCTACGATCCGGGGGAGTTCTACGAGCAGTACTTC. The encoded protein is CASTYDPGEFYEQYF.

CDR3 loop: CASSHDGQGAGEAFF. As DNA, the CDR3 is TGTGCCAGCAGCCACGATGGACAGGGGGCGGGTGAAGCTTTCTTT. The V call is TRBV6-1, the J call TRBJ1-1; 11 bases map to TRBD1. The J segment lost 7 bases and the V segment lost 6 bases, leaving 10 bases of the junction unmatched. The germline gives CDR1 MNHNS, CDR2 SASEGT. The length of the CDR3 is 15 residues.

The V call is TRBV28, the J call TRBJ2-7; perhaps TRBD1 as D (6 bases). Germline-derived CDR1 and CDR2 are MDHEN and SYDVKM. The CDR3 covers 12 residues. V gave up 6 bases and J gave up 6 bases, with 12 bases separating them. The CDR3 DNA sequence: TGTGCCAGCAGGGTACAGGGCTTCGAGCAGTACTTC. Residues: CASRVQGFEQYF.

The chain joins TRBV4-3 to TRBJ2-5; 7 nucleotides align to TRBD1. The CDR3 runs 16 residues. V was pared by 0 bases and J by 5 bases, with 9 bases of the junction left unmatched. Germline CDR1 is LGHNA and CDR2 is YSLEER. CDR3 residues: CASSQDWRGGTETQYF. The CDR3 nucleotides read TGCGCCAGCAGCCAAGATTGGAGAGGGGGCACGGAGACCCAGTACTTC.

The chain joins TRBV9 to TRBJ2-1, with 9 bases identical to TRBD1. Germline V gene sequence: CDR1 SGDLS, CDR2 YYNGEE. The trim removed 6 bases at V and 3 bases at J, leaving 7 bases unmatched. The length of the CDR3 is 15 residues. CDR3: CASTKDRGGYNEQFF. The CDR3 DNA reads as TGTGCCAGCACCAAGGACAGGGGCGGCTACAATGAGCAGTTCTTC.

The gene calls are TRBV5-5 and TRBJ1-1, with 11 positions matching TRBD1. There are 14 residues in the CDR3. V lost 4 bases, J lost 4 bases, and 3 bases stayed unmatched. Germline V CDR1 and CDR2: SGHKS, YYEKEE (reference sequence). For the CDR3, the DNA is TGTGCCAGCAGCAGGACAGGGGGCGTCACTGAAGCTTTCTTT. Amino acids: CASSRTGGVTEAFF.

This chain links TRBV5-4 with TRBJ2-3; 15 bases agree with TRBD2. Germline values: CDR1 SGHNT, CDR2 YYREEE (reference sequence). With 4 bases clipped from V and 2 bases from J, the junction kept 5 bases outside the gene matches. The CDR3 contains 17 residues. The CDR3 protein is CASSPGLAGGVTDTQYF. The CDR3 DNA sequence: TGTGCCAGCAGCCCTGGACTAGCGGGGGGGGTCACAGATACGCAGTATTTT.

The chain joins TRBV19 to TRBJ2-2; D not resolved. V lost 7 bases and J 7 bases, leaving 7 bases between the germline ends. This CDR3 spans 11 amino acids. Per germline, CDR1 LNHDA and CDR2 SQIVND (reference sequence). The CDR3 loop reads CASTTGGELFF. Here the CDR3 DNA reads TGTGCCAGTACTACGGGCGGGGAGCTGTTTTTT.

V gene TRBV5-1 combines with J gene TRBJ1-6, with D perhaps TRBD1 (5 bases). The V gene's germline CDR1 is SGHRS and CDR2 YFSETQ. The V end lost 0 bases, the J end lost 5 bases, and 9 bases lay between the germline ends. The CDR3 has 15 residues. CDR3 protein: CASSLAGLDNSPLHF. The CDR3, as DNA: TGCGCCAGCAGCTTGGCAGGGTTGGATAATTCACCCCTCCACTTT.

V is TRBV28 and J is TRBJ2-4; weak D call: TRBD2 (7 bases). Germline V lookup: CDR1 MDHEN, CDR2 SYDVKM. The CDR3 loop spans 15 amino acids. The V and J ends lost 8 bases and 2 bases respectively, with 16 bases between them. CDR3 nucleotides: TGTGCCAGCCGTAGAGGGGGGGCTTCCAAAAACATTCAGTACTTC. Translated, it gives CASRRGGASKNIQYF.

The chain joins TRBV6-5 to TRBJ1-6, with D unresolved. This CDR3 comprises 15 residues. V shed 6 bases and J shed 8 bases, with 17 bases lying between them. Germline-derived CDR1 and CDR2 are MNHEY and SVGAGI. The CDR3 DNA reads TGTGCCAGCAGGTCGCCGCCGGGGATTGATTCACCCCTCCACTTT. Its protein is CASRSPPGIDSPLHF.

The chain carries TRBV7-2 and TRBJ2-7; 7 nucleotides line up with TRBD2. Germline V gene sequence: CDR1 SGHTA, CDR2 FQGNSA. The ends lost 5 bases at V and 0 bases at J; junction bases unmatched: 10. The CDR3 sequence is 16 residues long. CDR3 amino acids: CASSPPSGGSSYEQYF. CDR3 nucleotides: TGTGCCAGCAGCCCACCTAGCGGCGGCAGCTCCTACGAGCAGTACTTC.

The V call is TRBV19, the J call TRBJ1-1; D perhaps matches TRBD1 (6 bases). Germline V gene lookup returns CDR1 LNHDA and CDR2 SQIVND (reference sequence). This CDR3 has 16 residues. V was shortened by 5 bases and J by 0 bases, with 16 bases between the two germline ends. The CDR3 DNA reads TGTGCCAGTAGTTCAATCACCAGGGGAATGAACACTGAAGCTTTCTTT. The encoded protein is CASSSITRGMNTEAFF. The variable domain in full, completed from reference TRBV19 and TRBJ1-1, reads DGGITQSPKYLFRKEGQNVTLSCEQNLNHDAMYWYRQDPGQGLRLIYYSQIVNDFQKGDIAEGYSVSREKKESFPLTVTSAQKNPTAFYLCASSSITRGMNTEAFFGQGTRLTVV.

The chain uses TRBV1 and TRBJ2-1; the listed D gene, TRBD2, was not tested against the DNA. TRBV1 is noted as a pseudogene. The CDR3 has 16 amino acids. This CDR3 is CTSSPEGLADYNEQFF. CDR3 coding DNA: TGCACCAGCAGCCCAGAGGGACTAGCGGATTACAATGAGCAGTTCTTC.